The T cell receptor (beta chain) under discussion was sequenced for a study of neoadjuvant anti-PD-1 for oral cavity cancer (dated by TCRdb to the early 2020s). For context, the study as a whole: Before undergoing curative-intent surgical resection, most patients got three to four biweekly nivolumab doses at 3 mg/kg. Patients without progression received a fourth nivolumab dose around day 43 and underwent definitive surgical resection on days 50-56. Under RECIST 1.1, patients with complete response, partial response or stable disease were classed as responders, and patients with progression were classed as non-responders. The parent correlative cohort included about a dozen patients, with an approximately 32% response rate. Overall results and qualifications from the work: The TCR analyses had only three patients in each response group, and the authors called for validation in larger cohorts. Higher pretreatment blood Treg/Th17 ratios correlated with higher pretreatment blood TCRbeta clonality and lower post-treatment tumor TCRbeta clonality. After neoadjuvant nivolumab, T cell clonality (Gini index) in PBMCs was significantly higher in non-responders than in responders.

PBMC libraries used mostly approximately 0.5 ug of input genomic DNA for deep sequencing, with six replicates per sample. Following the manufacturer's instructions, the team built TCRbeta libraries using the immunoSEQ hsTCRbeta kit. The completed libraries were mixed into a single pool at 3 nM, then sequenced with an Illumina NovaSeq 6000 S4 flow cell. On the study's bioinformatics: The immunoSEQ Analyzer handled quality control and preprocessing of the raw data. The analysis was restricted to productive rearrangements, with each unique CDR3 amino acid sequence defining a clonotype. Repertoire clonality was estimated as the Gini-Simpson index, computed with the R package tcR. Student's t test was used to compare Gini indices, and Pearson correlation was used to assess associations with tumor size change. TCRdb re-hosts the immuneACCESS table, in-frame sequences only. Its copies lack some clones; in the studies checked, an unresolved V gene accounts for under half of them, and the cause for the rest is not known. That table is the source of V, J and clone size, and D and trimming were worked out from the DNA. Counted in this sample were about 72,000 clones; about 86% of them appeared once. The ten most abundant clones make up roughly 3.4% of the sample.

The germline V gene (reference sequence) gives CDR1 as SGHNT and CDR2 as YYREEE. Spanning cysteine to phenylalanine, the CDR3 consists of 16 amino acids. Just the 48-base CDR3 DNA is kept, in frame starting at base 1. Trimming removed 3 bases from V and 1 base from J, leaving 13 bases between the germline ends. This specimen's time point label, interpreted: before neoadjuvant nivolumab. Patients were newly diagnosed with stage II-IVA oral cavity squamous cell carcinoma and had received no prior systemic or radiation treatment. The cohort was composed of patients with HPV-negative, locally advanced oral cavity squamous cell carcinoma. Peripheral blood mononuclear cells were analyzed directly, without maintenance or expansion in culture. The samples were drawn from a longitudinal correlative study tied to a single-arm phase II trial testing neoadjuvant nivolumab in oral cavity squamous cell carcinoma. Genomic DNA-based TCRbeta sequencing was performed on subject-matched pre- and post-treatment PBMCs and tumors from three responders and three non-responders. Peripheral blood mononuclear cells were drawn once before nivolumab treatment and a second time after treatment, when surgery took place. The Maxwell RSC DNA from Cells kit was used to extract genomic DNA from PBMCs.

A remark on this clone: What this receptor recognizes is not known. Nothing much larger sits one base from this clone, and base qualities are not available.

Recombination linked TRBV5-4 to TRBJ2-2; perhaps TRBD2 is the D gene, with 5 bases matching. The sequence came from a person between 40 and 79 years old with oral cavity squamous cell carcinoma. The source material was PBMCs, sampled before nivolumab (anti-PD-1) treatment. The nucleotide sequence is TGTGCCAGCAGCTCCCCCGGGAAGCGGAACACCGGGGAGCTGTTTTTT. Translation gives CASSSPGKRNTGELFF.